This paragraph covers one TCR beta chain sequence. Its antigen remains unidentified. The template was RNA from unsorted bulk tissue. The normal lung tissue was taken more than 3 cm from the tumor edge. Donors were chemotherapy-naive, newly diagnosed lung cancer surgical patients in China, August–late 2014. The CDR3 loop spans 15 amino acids. V shed 0 bases and J shed 1 base, with 8 bases lying between them. Germline V gives CDR1 MNHGY, CDR2 SVAAGI. Three rounds of nested PCR, following a modified ARM-PCR protocol, produced the TCRbeta library. TCRdb fed the multiplex PCR reads into MiXCR, producing one record per CDR3 protein. The sample has approximately 110,000 distinct CDR3 sequences, roughly two thirds seen once. The data are from a study of tumor and adjacent non-tumor tissue in lung cancer. The overall study: Aged roughly 31 to 76 years, patients included nine to ten men and roughly five women with stage I to III disease. Study-wide points: Normal lung showed higher cumulative top 100 clone frequency than tumor. Tumor tissue had significantly higher TCR diversity than normal lung.

Sequencing was done on a sample of distant non-tumor lung tissue. The chain couples TRBV6-9 to TRBJ2-3; D is possibly TRBD1 (5 bases). This clonotype originated in a man between 60 and 70 years old with non-small cell lung cancer. The CDR3 protein is CASSYSGQRTDTQYF. Here the CDR3 DNA reads TGTGCCAGCAGTTATTCGGGGCAACGCACAGATACGCAGTATTTT.